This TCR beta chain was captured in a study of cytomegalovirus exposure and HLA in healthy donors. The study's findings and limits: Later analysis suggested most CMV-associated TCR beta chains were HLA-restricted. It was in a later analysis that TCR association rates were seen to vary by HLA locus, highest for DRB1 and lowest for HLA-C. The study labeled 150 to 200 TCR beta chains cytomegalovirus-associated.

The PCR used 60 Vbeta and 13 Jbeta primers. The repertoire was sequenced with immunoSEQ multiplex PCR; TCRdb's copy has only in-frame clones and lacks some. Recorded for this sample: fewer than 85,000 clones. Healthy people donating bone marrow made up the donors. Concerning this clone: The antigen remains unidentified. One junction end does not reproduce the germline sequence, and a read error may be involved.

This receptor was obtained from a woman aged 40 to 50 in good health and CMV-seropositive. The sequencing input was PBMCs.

The CDR3 DNA reads TGTGCCAGCAGTTCGGACAGGGGGAATCAAGAGGCCCAGTACTTC. It specifies CASSSDRGNQEAQYF. The rearrangement joins TRBV28 to TRBJ2-5; 10 bases line up with TRBD1. The germline V gene has CDR1 MDHEN and CDR2 SYDVKM. This CDR3 region has 15 residues.